These 10 T cell receptor beta chains came from one sample sequenced in a study of cytomegalovirus exposure and HLA in healthy donors (dated by TCRdb to 2016 to 2017). The method was the immunoSEQ multiplex PCR assay. A mixture of 60 forward primers for TCR Vbeta segments and 13 reverse primers for TCR Jbeta segments was used in the multiplex PCR. The immuneACCESS repertoire file appears here via TCRdb, limited to in-frame rearrangements. These files lack a portion of the clones; in checked studies, under half of the deficit traces to unresolved V genes, and the cause of the others is not known. The sample contains 110,000 to 150,000 clones, 72% of them found a single time. Around 2.2% of the sample lies in the top ten. Source material: PBMCs. The receptor source for this set is a man in his forties or fifties in good health and CMV-seronegative.

The CDR3 nucleotides are TGTGCCACCAGCAGAGACCTAGGGGTACCCACTGAAGCTTTCTTT. Its protein product is CATSRDLGVPTEAFF. The chain employs TRBV15 and TRBJ1-1; D possibly corresponds to TRBD1 (5 bases). The CDR3 has 15 amino acids. The germline CDR1 and CDR2 sequences are LNHNV and YYDKDF (reference sequence). With 0 bases removed from V and 4 bases from J, the gap between germline ends came to 12 bases.

The rearrangement joins TRBV5-1 to TRBJ2-7; D unresolved. Germline values: CDR1 SGHRS, CDR2 YFSETQ. Trimming stripped 0 bases from V and 2 bases from J, with 9 bases between. This CDR3 has 14 residues. The CDR3 region is CASSLGTETYEQYF. CDR3 bases: TGCGCCAGCAGCTTGGGCACAGAGACCTACGAGCAGTACTTC.

The chain carries TRBV1 and TRBJ2-3; the D segment call TRBD1 is taken from the table without a DNA check. TRBV1 is assigned pseudogene status. This CDR3 spans 17 amino acids. This chain's CDR3 is CTSSQDQGQGGTDTQYF. The CDR3 bases are TGCACCAGCAGCCAAGATCAGGGGCAGGGCGGGACAGATACGCAGTATTTT.

Note on this clone: The same CDR3 also results from other DNA sequences found in this sample. The rearrangement joins TRBV7-9 to TRBJ1-6; the match to TRBD1 covers 7 bases. The CDR3 covers 14 residues. The germline CDR1 and CDR2 sequences are SEHNR and FQNEAQ (reference sequence). V lost 5 bases and J lost 10; bases outside the gene matches: 8. CDR3 in amino acids: CASSHRQGGSPLHF. CDR3 coding DNA: TGTGCCAGCAGCCACCGACAGGGCGGCTCACCCCTCCACTTT.

The chain uses TRBV6-7 and TRBJ2-1; D unclear. TRBV6-7 is an ORF; its function is uncertain. V was clipped by 3 bases and J by 3 bases, with 6 bases between them. The length of the CDR3 is 13 residues. The CDR3 coding sequence is TGTGCCAGCAGTTATTTTCGCTACAATGAGCAGTTCTTC. This encodes CASSYFRYNEQFF.

The rearrangement uses TRBV5-1 and TRBJ2-5, with 8 bases matching TRBD2. V was clipped by 2 bases and J by 2 bases; unmatched bases: 2. The CDR3 length is 14 residues. The germline V gene encodes CDR1 SGHRS and CDR2 YFSETQ. The DNA of the CDR3 is TGCGCCAGCAGCTTTACTAGCGGACAAGAGACCCAGTACTTC. It yields the protein CASSFTSGQETQYF.

This clone was detected only once. CDR3 DNA: TGTGCCACGGGACAGGGAAGCAATCAGCCCCAGCATTTT. Translation: CATGQGSNQPQHF. The chain uses TRBV15 and TRBJ1-5; 9 bases match TRBD1. The V gene end was trimmed by 9 bases and the J gene end by 1 base; junction bases not matched to a gene: 1. The CDR3 runs 13 residues. The V gene's germline CDR1 is LNHNV and CDR2 YYDKDF (reference sequence). The variable domain in full, completed from reference TRBV15 and TRBJ1-5, reads DAMVIQNPRYQVTQFGKPVTLSCSQTLNHNVMYWYQQKSSQAPKLLFHYYDKDFNNEADTPDNFQSRRPNTSFCFLDIRSPGLGDTAMYLCATGQGSNQPQHFGDGTRLSIL.

This clone appeared a few times. The DNA of the CDR3 is TGCGCCAGCAGCCAGCCAGGCGACGAGCAGTACTTC. It is translated as CASSQPGDEQYF. V and J are TRBV4-1 and TRBJ2-7; D is uncertain. Trimming left V 3 bases short and J 5 bases short, with 8 bases between. The germline V gene has CDR1 MGHRA and CDR2 YSYEKL. The CDR3 extends over 12 amino acids.

There are a few counts of this clone. The V gene is TRBV28, the J gene TRBJ2-1; D gene ambiguous. The germline CDR1 and CDR2 sequences are MDHEN and SYDVKM. Trimming removed 10 bases at V and 6 bases at J, with 13 bases between. This CDR3 has 12 amino acids. The DNA of the CDR3 is TGTGCCATTAAAGGTCCGGGCAATGAGCAGTTCTTC. As protein: CAIKGPGNEQFF.

The chain carries TRBV6-1 and TRBJ1-2, with TRBD1 matching over 9 bases. Germline V gene data show CDR1 as MNHNS and CDR2 as SASEGT. This CDR3 is 14 amino acids long. With V trimmed by 4 bases and J by 6 bases, 6 bases remained unmatched. The CDR3 DNA follows: TGTGCCAGCAGTGTTTACAGGGGGCGCGATGGCTACACCTTC. Protein product: CASSVYRGRDGYTF.